These 15 T cell receptor beta chains were all obtained from the same sample, sequenced in a study of blood T cells in healthy people across ages. For the second PCR, which ran for about 6 to 11 cycles, a sample-barcoded 5' primer and a J-beta primer mix were used. TCRdb re-called the 5' RACE reads through MiXCR, storing one row per CDR3 protein. This table holds around 1,800,000 distinct CDR3 sequences, about 39% found once. Sequencing input: blood. These receptors were collected from a human donor in good health.

This sequence joins TRBV20-1 and TRBJ2-7, with TRBD1 matching over 12 bases. The J segment lost 7 bases and the V segment lost 7 bases, leaving 8 bases of the junction unmatched. This CDR3 contains 13 residues. From germline, CDR1 is DFQATT and CDR2 SNEGSKA (reference sequence). The DNA of the CDR3 is TGCAGTGTTCTAGGGGACAGGGGGCAGGAGCAGTACTTC. Translation gives CSVLGDRGQEQYF.

This clonotype was found a few times. This chain joins TRBV7-2 and TRBJ2-7; 11 nucleotides match TRBD1. Trimming cost V 2 bases and J 6 bases; bases outside gene matches: 6. Germline V gene data show CDR1 as SGHTA and CDR2 as FQGNSA. The CDR3 totals 15 residues. The CDR3 DNA reads as TGTGCCAGCAGCTTATCGGACAGGGGGCGTTTCGAGCAGTACTTC. This codes for CASSLSDRGRFEQYF. Looking up the rest from reference TRBV7-2 and TRBJ2-7 gives the full variable domain: GAGVSQSPSNKVTEKGKDVELRCDPISGHTALYWYRQSLGQGLEFLIYFQGNSAPDKSGLPSDRFSAERTGGSVSTLTIQRTQQEDSAVYLCASSLSDRGRFEQYFGPGTRLTVT.

The genes are TRBV28 and TRBJ1-1, with no clear D. CDR1 and CDR2 (germline): MDHEN, SYDVKM. CDR3 size: 10 residues. Trimming took 5 bases from V and 10 from J, leaving 8 bases between them. The CDR3 coding sequence is TGTGCCAGCAGTGGCCGGTTAGCTTTCTTT. Translating it yields CASSGRLAFF. The full variable domain, with the rest looked up from reference TRBV28 and TRBJ1-1, is DVKVTQSSRYLVKRTGEKVFLECVQDMDHENMFWYRQDPGLGLRLIYFSYDVKMKEKGDIPEGYSVSREKKERFSLILESASTNQTSMYLCASSGRLAFFGQGTRLTVV.

CDR3 loop: CSARKDRYNEQFF. CDR3 coding DNA: TGCAGTGCTAGAAAAGACAGATACAATGAGCAGTTCTTC. This rearrangement joins TRBV20-1 to TRBJ2-1; the D gene is possibly TRBD1 (5 bases). With 2 bases removed from V and 4 bases from J, the gap between germline ends came to 9 bases. This CDR3 has 13 amino acids. Germline V gene sequence: CDR1 DFQATT, CDR2 SNEGSKA (reference sequence).

The J gene is TRBJ2-7, the V gene TRBV20-1; D is uncertain. CDR1 and CDR2 (germline): DFQATT, SNEGSKA (reference sequence). The ends were cut back, 2 bases at V and 4 bases at J, with 12 bases in the middle. This CDR3 is built from 13 residues. DNA for the CDR3: TGCAGTGCTAGATCGGAGTTGGGATACGAGCAGTACTTC. Protein: CSARSELGYEQYF.

The chain employs TRBV7-2 and TRBJ1-4; D is unresolved. Germline values: CDR1 SGHTA, CDR2 FQGNSA. V was cut by 5 bases and J by 7 bases, with 17 bases left in between. The CDR3 sequence is 15 residues long. The DNA for the CDR3 is TGTGCCAGCAGCCCACAGACCGGGTTGGTTGAAAAACTGTTTTTT. Amino acid sequence: CASSPQTGLVEKLFF.

The V call is TRBV24-1, the J call TRBJ2-7; 7 nucleotides match TRBD1. J was trimmed by 2 bases and V by 3 bases; bases with no gene match: 9. The CDR3 has 16 residues. Germline loops: CDR1 KGHDR, CDR2 SFDVKD. The CDR3 here is CATSDARQGKPYEQYF. CDR3 in DNA: TGTGCCACCAGTGATGCCCGACAGGGAAAGCCCTACGAGCAGTACTTC.

This sequence joins TRBV5-1 and TRBJ2-4; TRBD1 matches 10 bases. The assigned J gene may be wrong: the sequence end matches TRBJ2-7 better. The germline CDR1 and CDR2 sequences are SGHRS and YFSETQ. The length of the CDR3 is 15 residues. CDR3 bases: TGCGCCAGCAGCCCTTGGGACAGGGGAAAGAACGAGCAGTACTTC. Its protein is CASSPWDRGKNEQYF.

The chain recombines TRBV18 with TRBJ2-5, with D uncertain. The V end was cut by 5 bases, the J end by 11 bases, with 15 bases between. The CDR3 spans 12 residues. Germline CDR1 is KGHSH and CDR2 is LQKENI. CDR3 region: CASSTLLNEQYF. CDR3 nucleotides: TGTGCCAGCTCAACTCTATTGAATGAGCAGTACTTC.

This clonotype has just a few counts. The V call is TRBV5-8, the J call TRBJ1-4, with 10 bases identical to TRBD1. Germline trimming cut 2 bases from V and 8 bases from J; bases unmatched to any gene: 6. The CDR3 is 15 amino acids. Per germline, CDR1 SGHTS and CDR2 YDEGEE. The CDR3 loop is CASSFRGDRGEKLFF. The CDR3 DNA follows: TGTGCCAGCAGCTTCCGAGGGGACAGGGGAGAAAAACTGTTTTTT.

V gene TRBV29-1 combines with J gene TRBJ2-5; D is perhaps TRBD2 (6 bases). The end of the DNA aligns better with TRBJ2-7, so the J call may be wrong. CDR3 length: 12 amino acids. Germline V lookup: CDR1 SQVTM, CDR2 ANQGSEA. CDR3 protein: CSVEGEVNEQYF. The CDR3 region has the DNA TGCAGCGTTGAAGGGGAGGTCAACGAGCAGTACTTC.

This clonotype was seen more than once but under ten times. V and J are TRBV10-3 and TRBJ2-4; 8 positions match TRBD1. TRBJ2-7 matches the DNA end more closely, so the J call is doubtful. Germline-derived CDR1 and CDR2 are ENHRY and SYGVKD. This CDR3 comprises 14 residues. In DNA form, the CDR3 reads TGTGCCACCGCCGTGGGACAGGAGATCTACGAGCAGTACTTC. Protein sequence: CATAVGQEIYEQYF.

V usage is TRBV29-1 and J usage is TRBJ2-1, with 9 positions matching TRBD2. CDR3 size: 13 residues. Trimming cost V 1 base and J 8 bases; bases outside gene matches: 3. CDR1 and CDR2 from the germline V gene are SQVTM and ANQGSEA. CDR3 sequence: CSVEGGGAYEQFF. As DNA, the CDR3 is TGCAGCGTTGAAGGCGGGGGGGCTTATGAGCAGTTCTTC.

This clonotype was recorded a few times. This rearrangement joins TRBV20-1 to TRBJ1-2; D may be TRBD1 (5 bases). Germline loops: CDR1 DFQATT, CDR2 SNEGSKA (reference sequence). Trimming cost V 2 bases and J 5 bases, with 24 bases left between them. The CDR3 loop spans 17 amino acids. CDR3 sequence: CSARRQRQISLRYGYTF. The CDR3 nucleotides read TGCAGTGCTAGACGACAGAGGCAAATCTCACTAAGATATGGCTACACCTTC.

A few counts support this clonotype. V and J are TRBV20-1 and TRBJ2-1, with 9 bases fitting TRBD1. The CDR3 consists of 14 residues. Germline V lookup: CDR1 DFQATT, CDR2 SNEGSKA (reference sequence). Trimming removed 6 bases from V and 4 bases from J; junction bases left unmatched: 7. CDR3: CSAPLGQGYNEQFF. The CDR3 region has the DNA TGCAGTGCCCCATTGGGACAGGGATACAATGAGCAGTTCTTC.